This TCR beta chain was profiled in a study of cytomegalovirus exposure and HLA in healthy donors. Study observations and caveats: A prior analysis recorded that most TCR beta V segments were productive about 90% or about 30% of the time. In terms of immune exposure information, only CMV serostatus was available. Near-uniform donor sequencing depth was presumed by presence/absence analyses.

Points on this clone: Its antigen is unknown.

The PCR was carried out with 60 Vbeta primers and 13 Jbeta primers. Clones were read by immunoSEQ multiplex PCR, and TCRdb kept only the in-frame ones, dropping some. Among 200,000 or so clones listed, about 80% were seen once. Healthy bone marrow donors made up the cohort. CDR1 is SGHTA and CDR2 is FQGNSA in the germline V gene. V gave up 5 bases and J gave up 4 bases, with 9 bases separating them. This CDR3 is 13 amino acids long. The V gene is TRBV7-2, the J gene TRBJ1-3, with D unresolved. The origin of this receptor is a woman in her late teens or twenties in good health and CMV-seropositive. Specimen: PBMCs. The CDR3 protein is CASSQSRGNTIYF. The DNA of the CDR3 is TGTGCCAGCAGCCAAAGTAGAGGAAACACCATATATTTT.